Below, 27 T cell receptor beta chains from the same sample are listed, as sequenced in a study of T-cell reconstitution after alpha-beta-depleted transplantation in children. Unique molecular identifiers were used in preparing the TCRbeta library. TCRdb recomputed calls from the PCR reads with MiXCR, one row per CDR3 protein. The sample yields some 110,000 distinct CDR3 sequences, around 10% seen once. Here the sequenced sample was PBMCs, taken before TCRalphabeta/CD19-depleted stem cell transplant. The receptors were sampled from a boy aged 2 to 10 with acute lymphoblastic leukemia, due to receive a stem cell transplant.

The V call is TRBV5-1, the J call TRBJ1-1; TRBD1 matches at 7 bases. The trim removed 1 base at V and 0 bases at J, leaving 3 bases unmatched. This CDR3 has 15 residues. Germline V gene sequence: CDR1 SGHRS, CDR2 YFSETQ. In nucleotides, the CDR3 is TGCGCCAGCAGCTTGACCGACAGGGTGAACACTGAAGCTTTCTTT. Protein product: CASSLTDRVNTEAFF.

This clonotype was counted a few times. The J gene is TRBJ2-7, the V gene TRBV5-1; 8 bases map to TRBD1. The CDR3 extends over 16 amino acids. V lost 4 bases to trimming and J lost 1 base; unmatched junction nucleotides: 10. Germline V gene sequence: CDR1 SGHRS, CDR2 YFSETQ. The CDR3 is CASSLKAGTGSYEQYF. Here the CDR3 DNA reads TGCGCCAGCAGCCTGAAAGCCGGGACAGGATCCTACGAGCAGTACTTC.

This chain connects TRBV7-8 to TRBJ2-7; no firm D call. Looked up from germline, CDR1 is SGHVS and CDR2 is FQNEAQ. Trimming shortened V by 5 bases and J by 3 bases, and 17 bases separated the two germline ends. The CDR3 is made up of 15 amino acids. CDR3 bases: TGTGCCAGCAGCCCAATTGACAAATTGGACTACGAGCAGTACTTC. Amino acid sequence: CASSPIDKLDYEQYF.

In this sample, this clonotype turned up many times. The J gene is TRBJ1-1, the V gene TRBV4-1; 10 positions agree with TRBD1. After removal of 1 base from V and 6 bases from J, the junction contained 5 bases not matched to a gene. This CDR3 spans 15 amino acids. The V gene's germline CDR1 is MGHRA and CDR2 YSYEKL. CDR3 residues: CASSQAGTGVAEAFF. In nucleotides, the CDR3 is TGCGCCAGCAGCCAAGCTGGGACAGGGGTTGCTGAAGCTTTCTTT.

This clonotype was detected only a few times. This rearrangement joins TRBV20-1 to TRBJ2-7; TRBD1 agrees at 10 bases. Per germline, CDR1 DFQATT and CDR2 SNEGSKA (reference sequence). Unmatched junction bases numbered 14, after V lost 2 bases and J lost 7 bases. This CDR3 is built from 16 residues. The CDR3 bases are TGCAGTGCTAGATCTTCGGGACAGGGGTATTTGGGGGAGCAGTACTTC. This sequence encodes CSARSSGQGYLGEQYF.

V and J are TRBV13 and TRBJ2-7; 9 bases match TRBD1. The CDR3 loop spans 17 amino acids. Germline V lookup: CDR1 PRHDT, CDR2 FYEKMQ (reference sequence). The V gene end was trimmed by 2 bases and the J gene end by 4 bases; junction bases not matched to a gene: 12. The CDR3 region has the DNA TGTGCCAGCAGCTTACGTGGACAGGGGAGGACTAGGTACGAGCAGTACTTC. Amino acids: CASSLRGQGRTRYEQYF. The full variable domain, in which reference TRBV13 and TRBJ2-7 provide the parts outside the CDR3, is AAGVIQSPRHLIKEKRETATLKCYPIPRHDTVYWYQQGPGQDPQFLISFYEKMQSDKGSIPDRFSAQQFSDYHSELNMSSLELGDSALYFCASSLRGQGRTRYEQYFGPGTRLTVT.

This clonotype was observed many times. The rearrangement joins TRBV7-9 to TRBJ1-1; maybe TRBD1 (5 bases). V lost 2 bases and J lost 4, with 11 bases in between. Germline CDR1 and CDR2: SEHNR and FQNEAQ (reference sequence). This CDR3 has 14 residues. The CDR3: CASSLTEGSTEAFF. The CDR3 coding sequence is TGTGCCAGCAGCTTAACCGAGGGGTCCACTGAAGCTTTCTTT.

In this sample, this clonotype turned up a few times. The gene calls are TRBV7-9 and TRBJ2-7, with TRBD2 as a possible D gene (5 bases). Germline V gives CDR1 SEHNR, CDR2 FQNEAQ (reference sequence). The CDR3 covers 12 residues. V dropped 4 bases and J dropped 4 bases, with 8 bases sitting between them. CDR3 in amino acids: CASSSGKYEQYF. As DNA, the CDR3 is TGTGCCAGCAGCTCCGGGAAATACGAGCAGTACTTC.

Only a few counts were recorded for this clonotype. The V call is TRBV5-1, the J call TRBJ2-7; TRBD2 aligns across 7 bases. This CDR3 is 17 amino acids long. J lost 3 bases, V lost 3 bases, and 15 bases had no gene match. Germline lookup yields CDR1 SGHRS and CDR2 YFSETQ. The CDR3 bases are TGCGCCAGCAGCTCCTCTAGGGAGCGGGGTCCCTACTACGAGCAGTACTTC. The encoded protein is CASSSSRERGPYYEQYF.

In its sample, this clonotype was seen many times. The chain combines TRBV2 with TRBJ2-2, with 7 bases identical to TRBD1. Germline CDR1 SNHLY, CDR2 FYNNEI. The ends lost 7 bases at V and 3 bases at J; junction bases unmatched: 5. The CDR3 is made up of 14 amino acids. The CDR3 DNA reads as TGTGCCAGCACCCTGGGACAGTACACCGGGGAGCTGTTTTTT. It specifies CASTLGQYTGELFF. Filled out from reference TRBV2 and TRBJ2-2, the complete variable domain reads EPEVTQTPSHQVTQMGQEVILRCVPISNHLYFYWYRQILGQKVEFLVSFYNNEISEKSEIFDDQFSVERPDGSNFTLKIRSTKLEDSAMYFCASTLGQYTGELFFGEGSRLTVL.

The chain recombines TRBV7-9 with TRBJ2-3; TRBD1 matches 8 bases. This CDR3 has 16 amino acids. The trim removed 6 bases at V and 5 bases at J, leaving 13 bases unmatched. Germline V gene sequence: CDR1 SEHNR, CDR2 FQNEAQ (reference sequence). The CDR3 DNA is TGTGCCAGCAGTGGCGTTTGGGACAGGTTGGAAGATACGCAGTATTTT. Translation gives CASSGVWDRLEDTQYF. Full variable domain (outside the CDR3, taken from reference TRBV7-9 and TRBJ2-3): DTGVSQNPRHKITKRGQNVTFRCDPISEHNRLYWYRQTLGQGPEFLTYFQNEAQLEKSRLLSDRFSAERPKGSFSTLEIQRTEQGDSAMYLCASSGVWDRLEDTQYFGPGTRLTVL.

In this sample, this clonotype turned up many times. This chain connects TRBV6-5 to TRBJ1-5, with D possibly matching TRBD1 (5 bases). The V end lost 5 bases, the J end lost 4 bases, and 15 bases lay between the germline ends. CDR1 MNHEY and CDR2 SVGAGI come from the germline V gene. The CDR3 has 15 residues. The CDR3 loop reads CASSIGVFGNQPQHF. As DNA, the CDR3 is TGTGCCAGCAGTATAGGGGTATTTGGGAATCAGCCCCAGCATTTT.

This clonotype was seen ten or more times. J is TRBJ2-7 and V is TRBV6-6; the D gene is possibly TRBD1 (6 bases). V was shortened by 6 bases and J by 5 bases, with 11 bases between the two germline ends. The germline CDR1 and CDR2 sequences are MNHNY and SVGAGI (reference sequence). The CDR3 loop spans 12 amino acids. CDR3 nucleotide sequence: TGTGCCAGCAGGACCTCAGGGGACGAGCAGTACTTC. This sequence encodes CASRTSGDEQYF.

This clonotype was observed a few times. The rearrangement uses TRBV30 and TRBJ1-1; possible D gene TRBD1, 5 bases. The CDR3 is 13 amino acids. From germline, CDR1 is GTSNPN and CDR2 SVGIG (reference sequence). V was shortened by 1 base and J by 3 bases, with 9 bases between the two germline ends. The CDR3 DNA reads TGTGCCTGGAGTGAGGCAGGGCACACTGAAGCTTTCTTT. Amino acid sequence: CAWSEAGHTEAFF.

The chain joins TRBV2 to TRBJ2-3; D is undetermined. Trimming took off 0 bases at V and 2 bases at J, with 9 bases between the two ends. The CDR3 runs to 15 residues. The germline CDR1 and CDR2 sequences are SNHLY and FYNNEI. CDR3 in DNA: TGTGCCAGCAGTGAAGCTGCTCCTACCACAGATACGCAGTATTTT. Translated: CASSEAAPTTDTQYF.

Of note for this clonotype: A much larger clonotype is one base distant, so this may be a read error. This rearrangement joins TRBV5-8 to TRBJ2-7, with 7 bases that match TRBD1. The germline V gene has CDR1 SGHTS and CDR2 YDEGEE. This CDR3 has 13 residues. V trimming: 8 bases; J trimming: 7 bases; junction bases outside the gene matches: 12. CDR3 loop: CARSPRQGWEQYF. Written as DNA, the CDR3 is TGTGCCAGGAGCCCACGACAGGGCTGGGAGCAGTACTTC.

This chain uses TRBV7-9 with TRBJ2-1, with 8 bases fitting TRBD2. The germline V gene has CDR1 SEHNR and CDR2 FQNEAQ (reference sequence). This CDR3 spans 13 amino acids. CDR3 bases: TGTGCAGCAAGGCTAGCGGGTCTCAATGAGCAGTTCTTC. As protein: CAARLAGLNEQFF.

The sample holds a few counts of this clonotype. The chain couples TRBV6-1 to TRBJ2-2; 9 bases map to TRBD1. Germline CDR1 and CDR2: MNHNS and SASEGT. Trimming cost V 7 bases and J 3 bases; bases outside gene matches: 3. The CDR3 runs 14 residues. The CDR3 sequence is CASKGDRDTGELFF. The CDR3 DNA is TGTGCCAGCAAAGGGGACAGGGACACCGGGGAGCTGTTTTTT.

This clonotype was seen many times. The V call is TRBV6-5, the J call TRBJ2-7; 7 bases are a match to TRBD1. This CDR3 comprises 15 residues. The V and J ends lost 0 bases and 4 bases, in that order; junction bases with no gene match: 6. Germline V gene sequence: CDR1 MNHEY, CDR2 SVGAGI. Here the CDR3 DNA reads TGTGCCAGCAGTTACTCGGAGGACAGGCGGTACGAGCAGTACTTC. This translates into CASSYSEDRRYEQYF.

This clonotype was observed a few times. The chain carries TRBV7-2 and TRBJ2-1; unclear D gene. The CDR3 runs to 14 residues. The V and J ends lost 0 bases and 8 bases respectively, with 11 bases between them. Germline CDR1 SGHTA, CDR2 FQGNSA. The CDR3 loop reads CASSLALDEYEQFF. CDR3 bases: TGTGCCAGCAGCTTAGCTTTAGACGAGTATGAGCAGTTCTTC.

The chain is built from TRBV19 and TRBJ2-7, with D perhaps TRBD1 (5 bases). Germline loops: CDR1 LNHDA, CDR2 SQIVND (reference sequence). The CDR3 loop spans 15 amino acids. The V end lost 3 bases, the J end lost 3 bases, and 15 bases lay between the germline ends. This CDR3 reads CASSIKVDRRYEQYF. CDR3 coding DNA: TGTGCCAGTAGTATCAAAGTCGACAGACGCTACGAGCAGTACTTC. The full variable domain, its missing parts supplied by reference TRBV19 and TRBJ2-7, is DGGITQSPKYLFRKEGQNVTLSCEQNLNHDAMYWYRQDPGQGLRLIYYSQIVNDFQKGDIAEGYSVSREKKESFPLTVTSAQKNPTAFYLCASSIKVDRRYEQYFGPGTRLTVT.

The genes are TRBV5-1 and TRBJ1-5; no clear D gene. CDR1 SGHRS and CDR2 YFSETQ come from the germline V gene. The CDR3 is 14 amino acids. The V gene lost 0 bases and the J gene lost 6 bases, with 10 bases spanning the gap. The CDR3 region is CASSLDSLGQPQHF. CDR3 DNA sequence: TGCGCCAGCAGCTTGGACAGCTTAGGTCAGCCCCAGCATTTT. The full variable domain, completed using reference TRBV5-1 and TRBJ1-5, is KAGVTQTPRYLIKTRGQQVTLSCSPISGHRSVSWYQQTPGQGLQFLFEYFSETQRNKGNFPGRFSGRQFSNSRSEMNVSTLELGDSALYLCASSLDSLGQPQHFGDGTRLSIL.

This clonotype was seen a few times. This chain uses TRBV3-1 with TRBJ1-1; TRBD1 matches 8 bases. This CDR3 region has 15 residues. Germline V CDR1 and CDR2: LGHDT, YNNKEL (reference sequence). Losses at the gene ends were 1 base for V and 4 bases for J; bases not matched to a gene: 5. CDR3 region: CASSQGWTGSTEAFF. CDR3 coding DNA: TGTGCCAGCAGCCAAGGTTGGACAGGGTCCACTGAAGCTTTCTTT. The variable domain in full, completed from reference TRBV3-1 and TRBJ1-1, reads DTAVSQTPKYLVTQMGNDKSIKCEQNLGHDTMYWYKQDSKKFLKIMFSYNNKELIINETVPNRFSPKSPDKAHLNLHINSLELGDSAVYFCASSQGWTGSTEAFFGQGTRLTVV.

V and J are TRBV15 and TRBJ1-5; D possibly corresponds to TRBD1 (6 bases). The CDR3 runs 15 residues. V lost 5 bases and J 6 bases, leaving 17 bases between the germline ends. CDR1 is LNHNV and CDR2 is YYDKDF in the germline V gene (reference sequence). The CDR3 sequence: CATSSTRGSSQPQHF. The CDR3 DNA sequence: TGTGCCACCAGCTCTACCAGGGGTTCGAGTCAGCCCCAGCATTTT.

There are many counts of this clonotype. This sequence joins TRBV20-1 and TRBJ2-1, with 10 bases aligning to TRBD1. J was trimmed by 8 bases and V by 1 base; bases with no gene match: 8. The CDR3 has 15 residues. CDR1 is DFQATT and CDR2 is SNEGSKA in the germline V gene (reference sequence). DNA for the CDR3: TGCAGTGCTAGAGTGACCCGGGACAGGGGCCATGAGCAGTTCTTC. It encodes CSARVTRDRGHEQFF.

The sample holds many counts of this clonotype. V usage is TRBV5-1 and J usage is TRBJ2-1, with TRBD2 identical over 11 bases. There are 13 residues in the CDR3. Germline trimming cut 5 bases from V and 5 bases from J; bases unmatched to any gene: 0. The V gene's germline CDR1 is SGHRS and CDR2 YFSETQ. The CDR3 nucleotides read TGCGCCAGCAGGGGACTAGCGGACAATGAGCAGTTCTTC. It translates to CASRGLADNEQFF.

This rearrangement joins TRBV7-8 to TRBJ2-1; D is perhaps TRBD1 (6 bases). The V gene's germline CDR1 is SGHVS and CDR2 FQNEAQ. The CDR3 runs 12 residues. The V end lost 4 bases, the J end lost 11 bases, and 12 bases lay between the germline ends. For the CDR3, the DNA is TGTGCCAGCAGCTCCATGGACAGAAAGCAGTTCTTC. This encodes CASSSMDRKQFF.